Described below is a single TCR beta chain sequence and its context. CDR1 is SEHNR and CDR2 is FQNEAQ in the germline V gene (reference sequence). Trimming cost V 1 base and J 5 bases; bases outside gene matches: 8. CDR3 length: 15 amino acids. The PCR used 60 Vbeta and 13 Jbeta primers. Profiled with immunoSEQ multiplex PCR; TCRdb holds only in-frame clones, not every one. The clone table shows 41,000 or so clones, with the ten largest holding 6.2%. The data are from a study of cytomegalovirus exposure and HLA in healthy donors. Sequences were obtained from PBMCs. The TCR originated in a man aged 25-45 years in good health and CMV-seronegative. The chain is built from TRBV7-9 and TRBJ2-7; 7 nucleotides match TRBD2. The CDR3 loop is CASSLVVPSGDEQYF. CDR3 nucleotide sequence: TGTGCCAGCAGCTTAGTCGTTCCTAGCGGAGACGAGCAGTACTTC.